The clone carrying this T cell receptor (beta chain) has a single count. Its antigen remains unknown. Germline lookup yields CDR1 SEHNR and CDR2 FQNEAQ (reference sequence). Trimming cost V 5 bases and J 5 bases, with 13 bases left between them. The CDR3 spans 15 residues. Using immunoSEQ multiplex PCR, the repertoire was profiled, and TCRdb retains in-frame clones only, with some absent. Of about 190,000 clones listed, more than 80% were seen once; the top ten hold 6% to 8%. The data stem from a study of T cell responses to AZD1222 COVID-19 vaccine. Study overall: Second-dose intervals of approximately 4 or approximately 12 weeks were pooled. Study-wide findings and caveats: No day 14 peak samples; only post-peak repertoires were characterized.

The specimen was peripheral blood, collected on day 0 of AZD1222 vaccination. V is TRBV7-9 and J is TRBJ1-6; D possibly corresponds to TRBD1 (5 bases). The clonotype was recovered from an adult in good health. CDR3 sequence (DNA): TGTGCCAGCAGCCCCAGACAGAACCATAATTCACCCCTCCACTTT. This gives the protein CASSPRQNHNSPLHF.